This T cell receptor beta chain was identified in a study of blood T cell repertoires in COVID-19 (dated by TCRdb to 2018 to 2020). Background on the whole study: The collaborator samples originated in the United States, Italy and Spain and spanned the acute and convalescent phases of COVID-19. The prospective study material was composed of cDNA or gDNA derived from T cells, B-cell-depleted T cells, or PBMCs. Deeply sampled blood TCRbeta repertoires from subjects exposed to, actively infected with, or recovered from COVID-19 were included in the dataset. A freely available public database, intended as a resource for researchers studying the immune response to SARS-CoV-2, is where the repertoires were released. The samples were drawn from two sources: the first 160 participants of the ongoing ImmuneRACE study, and over 1,000 subjects contributed by 6 global collaborators. The sample metadata nearly always contained a de-identified subject ID, COVID-19 status, age in years and sex. Where HLA class I and class II types were available, the types were taken from metadata supplied by the sample provider, not from assay-based typing.

A remark on this clone: No cognate antigen has been identified for it. No base quality values were provided; no much bigger clone lies one nucleotide off.

TCRbeta CDR3 regions were amplified from genomic DNA by means of the immunoSEQ Assay, a bias-controlled multiplex PCR. The paper's processing steps were these. Within the assay, amplification of reference gene primers was used to estimate how many nucleated cells each sample contained. To quantify the absolute abundance of each unique TCRbeta CDR3 rearrangement, sequence reads were collapsed and filtered. For each sample, productive Simpson clonality was calculated by taking the square root of Simpson's diversity index across productive rearrangements. TCRdb holds this immuneACCESS table with in-frame rearrangements only. Some clones are missing; in checked studies, unresolved V genes explain under half, and the rest has no known cause. V and J calls and clone size follow that table, whereas D and trimming were derived from the DNA. The sample profile shows tens of thousands of clones; 88% of them were found once. The top ten constitute 6.5% to 10% of the sample.

One collaborating source in Seattle enrolled patients during active infection and followed them longitudinally through the course of disease. Each collaborating institution followed its own protocols to collect whole blood in K2EDTA tubes. Collaborator samples were shipped for TCRbeta analysis as frozen whole blood, isolated PBMCs, or DNA extracted from either sample type. Overall study results and their limits: Clinical and demographic metadata were provided uncurated, with the amount varying by source and participant.

V is trimmed back by 3 bases and J by 4 bases, and the junction contains 9 bases that no gene match accounts for. The CDR3, cysteine through phenylalanine, is 15 amino acids long. The DNA shown is the 45-base CDR3, in frame from base 1. CDR1 and CDR2 are read off the germline V gene as SGHAT and FQNNGV. The sequenced material came from peripheral blood. The receptor was derived from a man aged 55 to 69 with COVID-19, enrolled during active disease. This chain joins TRBV11-2 to TRBJ2-7; 7 bases in the middle match TRBD1. CDR3 loop: CASSFLRDRTYEQYF. The sequence in DNA is TGTGCCAGCAGCTTCCTCCGGGACAGAACATACGAGCAGTACTTC.